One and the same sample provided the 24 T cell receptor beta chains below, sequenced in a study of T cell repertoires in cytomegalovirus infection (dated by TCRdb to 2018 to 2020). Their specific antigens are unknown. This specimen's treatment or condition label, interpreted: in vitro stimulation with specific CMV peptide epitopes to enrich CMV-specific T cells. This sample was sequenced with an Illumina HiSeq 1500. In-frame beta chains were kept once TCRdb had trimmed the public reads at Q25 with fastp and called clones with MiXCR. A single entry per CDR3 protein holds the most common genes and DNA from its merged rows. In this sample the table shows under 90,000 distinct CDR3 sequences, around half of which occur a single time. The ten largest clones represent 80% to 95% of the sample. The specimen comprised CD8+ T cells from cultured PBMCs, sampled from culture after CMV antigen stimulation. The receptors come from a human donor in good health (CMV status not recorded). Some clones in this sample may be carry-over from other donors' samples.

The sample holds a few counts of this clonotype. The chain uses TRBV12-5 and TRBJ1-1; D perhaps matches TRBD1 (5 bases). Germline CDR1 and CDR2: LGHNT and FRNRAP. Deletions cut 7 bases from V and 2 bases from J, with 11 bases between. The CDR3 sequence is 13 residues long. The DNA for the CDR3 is TGTGCTAGTGCCAGACAGCAAAACACTGAAGCTTTCTTT. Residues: CASARQQNTEAFF.

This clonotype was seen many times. CDR3 coding DNA: TGTGCCAGCAGCTTAGCTTACGGGGCAACTAATGAAAAACTGTTTTTT. Its protein product is CASSLAYGATNEKLFF. V gene TRBV7-2 combines with J gene TRBJ1-4; D unresolved. V lost 0 bases to trimming and J lost 0 bases, with 8 bases between them. The germline CDR1 and CDR2 sequences are SGHTA and FQGNSA. CDR3 length: 16 residues.

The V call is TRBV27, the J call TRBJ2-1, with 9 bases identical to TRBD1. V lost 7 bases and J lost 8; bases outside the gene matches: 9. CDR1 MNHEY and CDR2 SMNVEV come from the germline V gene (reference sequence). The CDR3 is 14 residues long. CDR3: CASTGGTGSYEQFF. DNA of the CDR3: TGTGCCAGCACCGGTGGGACAGGGTCATATGAGCAGTTCTTC.

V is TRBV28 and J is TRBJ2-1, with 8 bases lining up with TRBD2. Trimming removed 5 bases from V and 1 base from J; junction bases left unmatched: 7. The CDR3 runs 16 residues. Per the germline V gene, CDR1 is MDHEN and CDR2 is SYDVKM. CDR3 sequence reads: CASSARSGRSYNEQFF. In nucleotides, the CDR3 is TGTGCCAGCAGTGCGCGAAGCGGGAGATCCTACAATGAGCAGTTCTTC. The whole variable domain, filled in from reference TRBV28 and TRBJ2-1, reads DVKVTQSSRYLVKRTGEKVFLECVQDMDHENMFWYRQDPGLGLRLIYFSYDVKMKEKGDIPEGYSVSREKKERFSLILESASTNQTSMYLCASSARSGRSYNEQFFGPGTRLTVL.

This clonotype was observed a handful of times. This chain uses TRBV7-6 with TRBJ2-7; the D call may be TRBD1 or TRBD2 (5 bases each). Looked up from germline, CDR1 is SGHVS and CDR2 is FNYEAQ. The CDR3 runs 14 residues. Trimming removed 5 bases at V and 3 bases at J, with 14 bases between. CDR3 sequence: CASSEGTTFYEQYF. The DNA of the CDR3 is TGTGCCAGCAGCGAGGGGACGACCTTCTACGAGCAGTACTTC.

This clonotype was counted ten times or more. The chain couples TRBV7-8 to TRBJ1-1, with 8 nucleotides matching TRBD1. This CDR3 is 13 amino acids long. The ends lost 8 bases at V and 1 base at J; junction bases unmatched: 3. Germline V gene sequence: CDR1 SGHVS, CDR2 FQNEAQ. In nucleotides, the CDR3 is TGTGCCAGCGGCCAGGGGGCGAACACTGAAGCTTTCTTT. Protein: CASGQGANTEAFF. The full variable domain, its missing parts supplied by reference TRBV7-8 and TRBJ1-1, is GAGVSQSPRYKVAKRGQDVALRCDPISGHVSLFWYQQALGQGPEFLTYFQNEAQLDKSGLPSDRFFAERPEGSVSTLKIQRTQQEDSAVYLCASGQGANTEAFFGQGTRLTVV.

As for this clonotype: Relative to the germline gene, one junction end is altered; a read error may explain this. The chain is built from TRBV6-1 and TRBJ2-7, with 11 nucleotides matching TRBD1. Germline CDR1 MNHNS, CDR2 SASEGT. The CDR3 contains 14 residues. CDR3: CAISGGQGAYEQYF. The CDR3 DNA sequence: TGTGCCATCAGTGGGGGACAGGGGGCCTACGAGCAGTACTTC.

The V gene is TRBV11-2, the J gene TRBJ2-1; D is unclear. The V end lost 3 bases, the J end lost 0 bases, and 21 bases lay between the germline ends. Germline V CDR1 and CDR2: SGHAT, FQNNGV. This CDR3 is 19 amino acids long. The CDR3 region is CASSFYVRTVNSSYNEQFF. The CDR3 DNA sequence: TGTGCCAGCAGCTTCTACGTCCGAACAGTTAACAGCTCCTACAATGAGCAGTTCTTC. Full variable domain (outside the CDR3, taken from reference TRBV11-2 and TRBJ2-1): EAGVAQSPRYKIIEKRQSVAFWCNPISGHATLYWYQQILGQGPKLLIQFQNNGVVDDSQLPKDRFSAERLKGVDSTLKIQPAKLEDSAVYLCASSFYVRTVNSSYNEQFFGPGTRLTVL.

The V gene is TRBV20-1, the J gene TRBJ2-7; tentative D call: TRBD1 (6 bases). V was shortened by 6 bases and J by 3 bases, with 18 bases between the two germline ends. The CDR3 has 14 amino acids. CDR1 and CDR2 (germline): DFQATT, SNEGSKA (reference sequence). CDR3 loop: CSARSPDRYYEQYF. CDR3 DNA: TGCAGTGCCCGCAGCCCAGACAGGTACTACGAGCAGTACTTC.

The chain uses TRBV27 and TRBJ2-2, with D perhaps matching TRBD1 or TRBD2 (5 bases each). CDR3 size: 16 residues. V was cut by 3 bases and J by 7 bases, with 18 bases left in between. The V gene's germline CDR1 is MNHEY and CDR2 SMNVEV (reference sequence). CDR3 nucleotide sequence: TGTGCCAGCAGTTTCAGCTTCCGGGACCCAGGCGGGGAGCTGTTTTTT. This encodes CASSFSFRDPGGELFF.

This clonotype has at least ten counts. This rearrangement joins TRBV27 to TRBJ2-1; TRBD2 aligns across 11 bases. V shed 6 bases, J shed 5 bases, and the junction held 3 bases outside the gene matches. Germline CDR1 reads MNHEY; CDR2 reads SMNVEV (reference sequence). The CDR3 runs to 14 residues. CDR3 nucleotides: TGTGCCAGCAGGACTAGCGGGGCAAACAATGAGCAGTTCTTC. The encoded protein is CASRTSGANNEQFF.

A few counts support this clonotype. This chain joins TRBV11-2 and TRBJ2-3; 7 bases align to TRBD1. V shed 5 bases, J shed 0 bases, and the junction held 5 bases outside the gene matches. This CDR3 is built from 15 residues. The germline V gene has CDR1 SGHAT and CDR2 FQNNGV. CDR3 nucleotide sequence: TGTGCCAGCAGCCCCGACAGGGCTAGCACAGATACGCAGTATTTT. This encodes CASSPDRASTDTQYF.

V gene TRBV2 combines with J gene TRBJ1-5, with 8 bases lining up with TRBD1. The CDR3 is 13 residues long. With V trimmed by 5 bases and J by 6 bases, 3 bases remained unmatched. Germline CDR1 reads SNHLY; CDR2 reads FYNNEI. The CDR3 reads CASSTGGLQPQHF. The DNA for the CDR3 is TGTGCCAGCAGTACAGGGGGTCTTCAGCCCCAGCATTTT.

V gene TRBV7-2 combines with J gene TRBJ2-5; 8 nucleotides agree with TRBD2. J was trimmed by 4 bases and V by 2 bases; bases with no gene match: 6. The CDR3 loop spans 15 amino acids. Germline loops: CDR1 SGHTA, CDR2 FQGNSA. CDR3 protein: CASSLPPGLVETQYF. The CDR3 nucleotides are TGTGCCAGCAGCTTACCCCCGGGACTAGTAGAGACCCAGTACTTC.

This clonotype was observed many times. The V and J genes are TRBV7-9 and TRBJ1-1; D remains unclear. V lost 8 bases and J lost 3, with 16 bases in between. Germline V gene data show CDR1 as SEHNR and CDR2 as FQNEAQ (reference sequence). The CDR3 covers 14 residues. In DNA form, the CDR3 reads TGTGCCAGCGAGTTAGTTTCGGGAGACACTGAAGCTTTCTTT. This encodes CASELVSGDTEAFF.

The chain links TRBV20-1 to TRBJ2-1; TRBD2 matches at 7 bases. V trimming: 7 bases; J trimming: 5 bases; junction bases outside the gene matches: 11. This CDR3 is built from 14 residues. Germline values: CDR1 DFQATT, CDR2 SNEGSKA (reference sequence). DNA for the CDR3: TGCAGTGTTTTTCCCGCGACTAGCAACAATGAGCAGTTCTTC. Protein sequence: CSVFPATSNNEQFF.

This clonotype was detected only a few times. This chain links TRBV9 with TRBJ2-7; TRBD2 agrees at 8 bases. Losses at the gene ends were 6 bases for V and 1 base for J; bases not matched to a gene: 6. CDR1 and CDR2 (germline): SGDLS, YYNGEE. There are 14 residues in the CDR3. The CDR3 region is CASNPGLGSYEQYF. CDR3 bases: TGTGCCAGCAACCCGGGACTAGGATCCTACGAGCAGTACTTC.

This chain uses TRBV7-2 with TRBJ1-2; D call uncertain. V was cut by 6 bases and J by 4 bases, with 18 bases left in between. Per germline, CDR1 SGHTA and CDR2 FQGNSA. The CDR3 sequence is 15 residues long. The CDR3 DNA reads TGTGCCAGCAGAGCTTTCCTCGGACTCACCTATGGCTACACCTTC. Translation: CASRAFLGLTYGYTF.

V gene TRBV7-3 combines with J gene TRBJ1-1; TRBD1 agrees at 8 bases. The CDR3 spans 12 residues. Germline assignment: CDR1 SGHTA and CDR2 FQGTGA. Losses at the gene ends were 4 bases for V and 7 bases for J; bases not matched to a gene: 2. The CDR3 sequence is CASSSDRGEAFF. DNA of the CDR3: TGTGCCAGCAGCTCCGACAGGGGTGAAGCTTTCTTT.

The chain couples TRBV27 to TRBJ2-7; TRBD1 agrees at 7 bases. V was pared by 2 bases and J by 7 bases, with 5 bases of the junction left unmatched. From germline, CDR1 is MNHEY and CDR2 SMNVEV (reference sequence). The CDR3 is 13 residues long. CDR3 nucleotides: TGTGCCAGCAGTTTAGACAGGGCCAATGAGCAGTACTTC. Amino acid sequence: CASSLDRANEQYF.

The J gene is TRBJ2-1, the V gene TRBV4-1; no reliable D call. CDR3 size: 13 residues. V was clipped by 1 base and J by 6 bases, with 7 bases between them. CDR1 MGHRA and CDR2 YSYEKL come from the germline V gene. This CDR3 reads CASSQALTNEQFF. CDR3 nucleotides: TGCGCCAGCAGCCAAGCCCTTACCAATGAGCAGTTCTTC.

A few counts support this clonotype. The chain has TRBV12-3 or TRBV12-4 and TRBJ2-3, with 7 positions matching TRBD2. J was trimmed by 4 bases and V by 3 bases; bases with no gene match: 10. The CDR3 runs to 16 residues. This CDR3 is CASSFEYGEGPDTQYF. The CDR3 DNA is TGTGCCAGCAGTTTTGAATACGGGGAGGGCCCAGATACGCAGTATTTT.

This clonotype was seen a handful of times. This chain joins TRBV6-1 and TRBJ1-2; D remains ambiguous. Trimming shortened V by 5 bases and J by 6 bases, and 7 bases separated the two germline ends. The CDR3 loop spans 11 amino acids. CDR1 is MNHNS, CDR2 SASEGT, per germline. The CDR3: CASSPGDGYTF. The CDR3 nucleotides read TGTGCCAGCAGTCCCGGGGATGGCTACACCTTC.

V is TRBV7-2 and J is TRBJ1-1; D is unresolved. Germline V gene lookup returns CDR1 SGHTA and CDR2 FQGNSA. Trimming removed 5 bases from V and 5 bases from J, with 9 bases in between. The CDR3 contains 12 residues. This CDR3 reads CASSQVRTEAFF. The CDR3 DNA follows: TGTGCCAGCAGCCAAGTAAGGACTGAAGCTTTCTTT.